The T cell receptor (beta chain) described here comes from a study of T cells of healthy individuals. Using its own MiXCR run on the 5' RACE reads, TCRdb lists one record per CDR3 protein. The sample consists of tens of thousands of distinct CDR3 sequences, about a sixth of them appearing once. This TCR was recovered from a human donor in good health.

The CDR3 is CSVTGGANYGYTF. DNA for the CDR3: TGCAGCGTTACAGGGGGCGCGAACTATGGCTACACCTTC. This sequence joins TRBV29-1 and TRBJ1-2, with TRBD1 matching 9 bases. In germline, CDR1 is SQVTM, CDR2 ANQGSEA. The V segment lost 5 bases and the J segment 2 bases; nucleotides outside the gene matches: 3. The CDR3 has 13 amino acids. The whole variable domain, remainder taken from reference TRBV29-1 and TRBJ1-2, is SAVISQKPSRDICQRGTSLTIQCQVDSQVTMMFWYRQQPGQSLTLIATANQGSEATYESGFVIDKFPISRPNLTFSTLTVSNMSPEDSSIYLCSVTGGANYGYTFGSGTRLTVV.